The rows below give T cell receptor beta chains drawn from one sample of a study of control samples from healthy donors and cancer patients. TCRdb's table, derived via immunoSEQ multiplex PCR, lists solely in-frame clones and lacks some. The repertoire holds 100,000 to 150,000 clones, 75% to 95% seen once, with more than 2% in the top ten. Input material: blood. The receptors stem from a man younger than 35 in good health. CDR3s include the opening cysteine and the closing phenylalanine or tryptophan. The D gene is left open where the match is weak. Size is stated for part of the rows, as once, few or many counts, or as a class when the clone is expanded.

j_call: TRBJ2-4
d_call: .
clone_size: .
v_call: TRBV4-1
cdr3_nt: TGCGCCAGCAGCACCGGGTTGGGCTACAACATTCAGTACTTC
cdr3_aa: CASSTGLGYNIQYF

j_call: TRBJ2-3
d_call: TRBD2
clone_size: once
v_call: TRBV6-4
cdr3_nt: TGTGCCAGCAGACCCAAAAGGAGACTAGCTACAGATACGCAGTATTTT
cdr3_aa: CASRPKRRLATDTQYF

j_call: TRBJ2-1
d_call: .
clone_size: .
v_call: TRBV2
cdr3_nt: TGTGCCAGCTCCGAGGGACGGAACTACAATGAGCAGTTCTTC
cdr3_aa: CASSEGRNYNEQFF

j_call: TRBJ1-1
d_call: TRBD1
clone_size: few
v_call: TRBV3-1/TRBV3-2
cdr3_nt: TGTGCCAGCAGCCAAGAAGTGAGTTGGGACAGGCCTATACGTACCGAAGCTTTCTTT
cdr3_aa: CASSQEVSWDRPIRTEAFF

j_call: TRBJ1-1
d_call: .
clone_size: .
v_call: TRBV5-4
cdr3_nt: TGTGCCAGCAGCGGGAGGTCCCAGAACATGAACACTGAAGCTTTCTTT
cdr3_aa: CASSGRSQNMNTEAFF

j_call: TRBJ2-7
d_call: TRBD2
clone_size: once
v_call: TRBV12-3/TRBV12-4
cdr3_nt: TGTGCCAGCAGTTCCAGCGGGACCTACGAGCAGTACTTC
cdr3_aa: CASSSSGTYEQYF

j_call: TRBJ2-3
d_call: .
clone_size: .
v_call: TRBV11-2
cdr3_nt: TGTGCCAGCAGCTTAGTAGGGAGATCCTACACAGATACGCAGTATTTT
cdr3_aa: CASSLVGRSYTDTQYF

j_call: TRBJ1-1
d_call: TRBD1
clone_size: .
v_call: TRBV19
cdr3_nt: TGTGCCAGTAGGTCCCGGAACAGGGGCCTAGACACTGAAGCTTTCTTT
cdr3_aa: CASRSRNRGLDTEAFF

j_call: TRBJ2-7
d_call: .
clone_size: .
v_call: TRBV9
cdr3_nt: TGTGCCAGCAGCGTAGGTAGGGCCCCCTACGAGCAGTACTTC
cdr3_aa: CASSVGRAPYEQYF

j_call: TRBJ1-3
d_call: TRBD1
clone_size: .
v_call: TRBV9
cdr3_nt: TGTGCCAGCAGCGTGGGACAGGCCCGGAACACCATATATTTT
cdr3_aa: CASSVGQARNTIYF

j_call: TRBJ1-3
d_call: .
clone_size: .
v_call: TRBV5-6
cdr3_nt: TGTGCCAGCAGCTTGGCCGGGGTCACCAGCTCTGGAAACACCATATATTTT
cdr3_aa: CASSLAGVTSSGNTIYF

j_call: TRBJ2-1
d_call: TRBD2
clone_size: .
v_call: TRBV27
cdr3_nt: TGTGCCAGCAGTTACCGGACTAGCGGGGGTTATGGGGGTGTGAATGAGCAGTTCTTC
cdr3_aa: CASSYRTSGGYGGVNEQFF

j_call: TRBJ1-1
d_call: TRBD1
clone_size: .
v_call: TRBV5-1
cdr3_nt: TGCGCCAGCAGCTTGGGGACAGGGGGCGAAGCTTTCTTT
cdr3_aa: CASSLGTGGEAFF

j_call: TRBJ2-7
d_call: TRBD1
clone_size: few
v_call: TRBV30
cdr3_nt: TGTGCCTGGAGTAACAGGGGCTACGAGCAGTACTTC
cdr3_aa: CAWSNRGYEQYF

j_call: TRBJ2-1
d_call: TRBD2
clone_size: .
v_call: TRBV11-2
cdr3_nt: TGTGCCAGCAGCTTAGATCCCCCGGGACTAGGGACCTACAATGAGCAGTTCTTC
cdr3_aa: CASSLDPPGLGTYNEQFF

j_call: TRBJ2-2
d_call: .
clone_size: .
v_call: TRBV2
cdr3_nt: TGTGCCAGCAGTGAAAGGCTAGGTGGTCCCGGGGAGCTGTTTTTT
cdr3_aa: CASSERLGGPGELFF

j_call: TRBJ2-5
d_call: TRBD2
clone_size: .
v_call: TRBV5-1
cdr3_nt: TGCGCCAGCAGCGCTAGACTAGCGGGGAAAGAGACCCAGTACTTC
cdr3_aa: CASSARLAGKETQYF

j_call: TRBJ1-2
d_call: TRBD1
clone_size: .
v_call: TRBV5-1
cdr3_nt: TGCGCCAGCAGCTTGGATTCAGGGGGATTCTATGGCTACACCTTC
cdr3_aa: CASSLDSGGFYGYTF

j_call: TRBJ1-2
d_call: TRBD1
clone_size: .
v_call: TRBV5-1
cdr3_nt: TGCGCCAGCAGCCTGGACAGGACTAACTATGGCTACACCTTC
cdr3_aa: CASSLDRTNYGYTF

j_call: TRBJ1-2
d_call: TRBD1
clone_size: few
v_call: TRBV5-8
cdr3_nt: TGTGCCAGCAGCCCGGGACAGTTAAACTATGGCTACACCTTC
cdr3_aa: CASSPGQLNYGYTF

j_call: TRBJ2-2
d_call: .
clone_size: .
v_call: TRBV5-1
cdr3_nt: TGCGCCAGCAGCTTGAGATTGGGGCCCGGGGAGCTGTTTTTT
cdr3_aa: CASSLRLGPGELFF

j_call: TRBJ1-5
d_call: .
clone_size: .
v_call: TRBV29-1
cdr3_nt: TGCAGTGCCCAGAGGGAATGTAACAATCAGCCCCAGCATTTT
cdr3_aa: CSAQRECNNQPQHF

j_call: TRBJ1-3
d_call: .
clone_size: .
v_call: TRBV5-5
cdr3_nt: TGTGCCAGCAGCCTGATTTGGACAGACGGAAACACCATATATTTT
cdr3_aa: CASSLIWTDGNTIYF

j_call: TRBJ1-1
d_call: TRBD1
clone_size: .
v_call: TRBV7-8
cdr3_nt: TGTGCCAGCAGCTTCCGGGGGACAGCGAACACTGAAGCTTTCTTT
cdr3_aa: CASSFRGTANTEAFF

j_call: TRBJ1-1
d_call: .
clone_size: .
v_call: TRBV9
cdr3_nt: TGTGCCAGCAGCGTAGCGGCGGGAACTGAAGCTTTCTTT
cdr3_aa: CASSVAAGTEAFF

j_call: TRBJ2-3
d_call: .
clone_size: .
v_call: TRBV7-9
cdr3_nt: TGTGCCAGCAGCCATGACTGGTCCATTAGCGCAGATACGCAGTATTTT
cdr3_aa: CASSHDWSISADTQYF

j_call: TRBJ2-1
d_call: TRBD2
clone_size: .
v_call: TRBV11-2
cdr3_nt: TGTGCCAGCAGCTTAGTGGGGGGGAGAGATGAGCAGTTCTTC
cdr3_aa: CASSLVGGRDEQFF

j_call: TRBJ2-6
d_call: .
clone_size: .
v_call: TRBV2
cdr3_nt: TGTGCCAGCAGTGAAATACCACAGGGATACAGGGCCAACGTCCTGACTTTC
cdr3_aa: CASSEIPQGYRANVLTF

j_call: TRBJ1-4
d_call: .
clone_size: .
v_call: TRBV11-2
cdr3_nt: TGTGCCAGCAGCGGACCGGGGTTGAGGGAAAAACTGTTTTTT
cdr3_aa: CASSGPGLREKLFF

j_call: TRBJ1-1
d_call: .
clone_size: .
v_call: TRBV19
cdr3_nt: TGTGCCAGTAGTAGCCTCAGAGGGGTCTTCTCTGAAGCTTTCTTT
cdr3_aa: CASSSLRGVFSEAFF

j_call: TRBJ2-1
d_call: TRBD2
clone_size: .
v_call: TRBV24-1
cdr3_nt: TGTGCCACCAGTGACCAAGGGACTAGCGGAGCTATCTTC
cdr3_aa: CATSDQGTSGAIF

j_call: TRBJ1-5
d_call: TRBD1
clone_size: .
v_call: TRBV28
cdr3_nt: TGTGCCAGCAGTTTCAGGGGGATCGATCAGCCCCAGCATTTT
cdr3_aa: CASSFRGIDQPQHF

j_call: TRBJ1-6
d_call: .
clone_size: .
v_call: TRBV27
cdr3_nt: TGTGCCAGCAGTTCACCCCTCCACTTT
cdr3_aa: CASSSPLHF

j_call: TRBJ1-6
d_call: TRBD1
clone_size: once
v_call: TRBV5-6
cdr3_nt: TGTGCCAGCAGCTTGGGCCAGGGGGTGGGTTCACCCCTCCACTTT
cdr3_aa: CASSLGQGVGSPLHF

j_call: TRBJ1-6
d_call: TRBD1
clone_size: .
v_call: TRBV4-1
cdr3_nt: TGCGCCAGCAGCCCGGGACAGGGGCCAAATTCACCCCTCCACTTT
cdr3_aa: CASSPGQGPNSPLHF

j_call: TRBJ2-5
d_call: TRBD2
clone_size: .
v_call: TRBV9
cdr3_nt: TGTGCCAGCAGCCACCCGGGAGGGACTAGCGGGGGGGGCAGAGAGACCCAGTACTTC
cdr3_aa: CASSHPGGTSGGGRETQYF

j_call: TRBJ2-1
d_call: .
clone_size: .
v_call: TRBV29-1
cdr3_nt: TGCAGCGTTGAAGTCCTCGGGATGCCCCTCAATGAGCAGTTCTTC
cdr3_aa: CSVEVLGMPLNEQFF

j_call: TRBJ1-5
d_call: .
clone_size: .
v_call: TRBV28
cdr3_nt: TGTGCCAGCAGTTTCCTAAGCCAGCCCCAGCATTTT
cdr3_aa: CASSFLSQPQHF

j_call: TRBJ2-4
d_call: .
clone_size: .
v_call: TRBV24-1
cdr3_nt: TGTGCCACCAGTGATGGACATAAAAACATTCAGTACTTC
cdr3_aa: CATSDGHKNIQYF

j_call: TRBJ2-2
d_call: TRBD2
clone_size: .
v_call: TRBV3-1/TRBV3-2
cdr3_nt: TGTGCCAGCAGCCAAGATCGGAGGCTAGCGGGGAACTCGAACACCGGGGAGCTGTTTTTT
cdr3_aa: CASSQDRRLAGNSNTGELFF

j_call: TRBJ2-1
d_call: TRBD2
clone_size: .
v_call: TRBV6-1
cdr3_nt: TGTGCCAGCAGTGAAAAAGCGGGAGAAGGCAATGAGCAGTTCTTC
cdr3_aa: CASSEKAGEGNEQFF

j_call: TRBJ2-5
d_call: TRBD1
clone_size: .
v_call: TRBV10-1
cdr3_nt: TGCGCCAGCAGTGCCGGGACAGGGGACGAGACCCAGTACTTC
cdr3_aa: CASSAGTGDETQYF

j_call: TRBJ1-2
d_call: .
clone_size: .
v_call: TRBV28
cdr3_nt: TGTGCCAGCAGTTTTCGAGGGTCGCGAAGGTTCTATGGCTACACCTTC
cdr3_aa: CASSFRGSRRFYGYTF

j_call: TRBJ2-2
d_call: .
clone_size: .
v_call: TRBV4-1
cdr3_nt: TGCGCCAGCAGCCAAGTCTTGAGTGAGGAGCTGTTTTTT
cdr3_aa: CASSQVLSEELFF

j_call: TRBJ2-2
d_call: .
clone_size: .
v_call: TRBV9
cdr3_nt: TGTGCCAGCAGCCCTCGGGGCGGGGAGCTGTTTTTT
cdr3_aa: CASSPRGGELFF

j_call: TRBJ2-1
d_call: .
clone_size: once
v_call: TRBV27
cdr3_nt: TGTGCCAGCAGTTTATGGGGACCAGACAATGAGCAGTTCTTC
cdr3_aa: CASSLWGPDNEQFF